This is a list of T cell receptor beta chains from one sample in a study of chemoradiotherapy in HPV16-positive cancers. TCRdb's copy holds only in-frame clones and misses some; the assay was immunoSEQ multiplex PCR. Of about 5,400 clones listed, around nine tenths are singletons. Sequencing used blood, obtained from a patient who underwent chemoradiotherapy. The origin of the receptors is a human donor with HPV-associated anogenital cancer. The CDR3 runs from the conserved cysteine through the conserved F or W. Fields, in order: CDR3 DNA, CDR3 protein, clone size, V gene, J gene, D gene. D genes are given only for firm matches. Rows give clone size only sometimes, using once, few, many, or a class for an expanded clone.

TGTGCCATCAGTGAGCCTGACAGGGGGGCATGGAATGAGCAGTTCTTC	CAISEPDRGAWNEQFF	.	TRBV10-3	TRBJ2-1	TRBD1
TGTGCCAGCAGCTTGGGGCAGTCGAACGCTGAAGCTTTCTTT	CASSLGQSNAEAFF	.	TRBV5-6	TRBJ1-1	.
TGTGCCAGCAGCCCCGGACAGGGCCTCGACAATGAGCAGTTCTTC	CASSPGQGLDNEQFF	.	TRBV7-9	TRBJ2-1	TRBD1
TGTGCCAGCAGCTTATCATCGGGGAATGAGCAGTTCTTC	CASSLSSGNEQFF	once	TRBV11-3	TRBJ2-1	.
TGTGCCAGCTCACCACAAGAGACCCAGTACTTC	CASSPQETQYF	.	TRBV18	TRBJ2-5	.
TGTGCCAGCAGTGACCGTGGGGGGGCAATGCCCGATACGCAGTATTTT	CASSDRGGAMPDTQYF	.	TRBV6-4	TRBJ2-3	.
TGTGCTAGTGGGGTGGGGACCGGGGAGCTGTTTTTT	CASGVGTGELFF	.	TRBV12-5	TRBJ2-2	.
TGCGCCAGCAGCCAAGAAGAGTGGTGGGGCTACACCTTC	CASSQEEWWGYTF	.	TRBV4-1	TRBJ1-2	.
TGTGCCCTCGTGGGATCTAATGAAAAACTGTTTTTT	CALVGSNEKLFF	.	TRBV30	TRBJ1-4	.
TGTGCCAGCAGCTTGGGTCCGGTACGCGAGCAGTTCTTC	CASSLGPVREQFF	.	TRBV11-3	TRBJ2-1	.
TGTGCCAGCAGCAAAACAGGGAAGGTTGATGAGCAGTTCTTC	CASSKTGKVDEQFF	.	TRBV14	TRBJ2-1	.
TGTGCCAGCAGCACTAATACAGTTGACAATGAAAAACTGTTTTTT	CASSTNTVDNEKLFF	.	TRBV7-9	TRBJ1-4	.
TGTGCCTGGAGATCCTCCGGGACTAGCGGGCGACCCGCCTTTTACAATGAGCAGTTCTTC	CAWRSSGTSGRPAFYNEQFF	.	TRBV30	TRBJ2-1	TRBD2
TGTGCCAGCAGCTTTCCACAGGGGGCCAGATACGAGCAGTACTTC	CASSFPQGARYEQYF	.	TRBV7-2	TRBJ2-7	TRBD1
TGCGCCAGCAGCCAAGAACCAGGGGCGGGCGACGAGCAGTACTTC	CASSQEPGAGDEQYF	.	TRBV4-3	TRBJ2-7	.
TGTGCCAGCAGCGGGGGGGGGAATCAGCCCCAGCATTTT	CASSGGGNQPQHF	.	TRBV2	TRBJ1-5	.
TGTGCTAGTGGTTTGTCCGCCGGGACAGGGCAACTCAATGAGCAGTTCTTC	CASGLSAGTGQLNEQFF	.	TRBV12-5	TRBJ2-1	TRBD1
TGTGCCAGTAGTCCGATGGGACAGCGGATCACAGATACGCAGTATTTT	CASSPMGQRITDTQYF	.	TRBV19	TRBJ2-3	TRBD1
TGTGCCAGCAGCTTATCCTTAGCGGGGGCACACAATGAGCAGTTCTTC	CASSLSLAGAHNEQFF	.	TRBV7-3	TRBJ2-1	TRBD2
TGTGCCAGCACTTGGACAGGTCGCTACGAGCAGTACTTC	CASTWTGRYEQYF	.	TRBV2	TRBJ2-7	TRBD1
TGTGCCAGCAGCATTAGTGATTCGGACATTCAGTACTTC	CASSISDSDIQYF	.	TRBV11-2	TRBJ2-4	.
TGTGCCAGCAGCTTTCAAAGTGGGGAGACCCAGTACTTC	CASSFQSGETQYF	.	TRBV5-6	TRBJ2-5	.
TGTGCCAGCAGAGCCGGGACAGGGGCGCGTGAGCAGTTCTTC	CASRAGTGAREQFF	.	TRBV6-5	TRBJ2-1	TRBD1
TGCGCCAGCAGCCACGCTCAGGGAACTGGGGCCAACGTCCTGACTTTC	CASSHAQGTGANVLTF	.	TRBV4-3	TRBJ2-6	.
TGCGCCAGCACGACTCAACTAGCGGGATTTCACGAGCAGTACTTC	CASTTQLAGFHEQYF	.	TRBV4-1	TRBJ2-7	TRBD2
TGTGCCAGTAGTGTGTCGCTCGCGAGCTCTGGAAACACCATATATTTT	CASSVSLASSGNTIYF	.	TRBV19	TRBJ1-3	.
TGTGCCAGCAGCTCCACAAGCATTGTTGGGTACGAGCAGTACTTC	CASSSTSIVGYEQYF	.	TRBV11-2	TRBJ2-7	.
TGCAGCGTTGATGGGGTCGAGCAGTACTTC	CSVDGVEQYF	few	TRBV29-1	TRBJ2-7	.
TGTGCCAGCAGCTCCCTAGTCGACGAGCAGTACTTC	CASSSLVDEQYF	.	TRBV11-2	TRBJ2-7	.
TGTGCCAGCAGCGCCAGCGGGGGGGTCCCGCCCTACGAGCAGTACTTC	CASSASGGVPPYEQYF	.	TRBV7-2	TRBJ2-7	TRBD2
TGTGCCAGCAGCTTAGGCCCTGGGGCGGGCTACAGGGGAGAGACCCAGTACTTC	CASSLGPGAGYRGETQYF	.	TRBV7-2	TRBJ2-5	TRBD1
TGCGCCAGCAGCATCGGACAGGGCGTTAGCTCCTACAATGAGCAGTTCTTC	CASSIGQGVSSYNEQFF	.	TRBV5-1	TRBJ2-1	TRBD1
TGTGCCAGCAGTGCTACCCCGGGACCCAAGGTTGGCTACACCTTC	CASSATPGPKVGYTF	.	TRBV6-1	TRBJ1-2	.
TGCAGTGCTGTCAAAGCGACACAGCAGTTCTTC	CSAVKATQQFF	.	TRBV20-1	TRBJ2-1	.
TGTGCCACCCTGGGGAGGGGGGAGGCTGGGGCCAACGTCCTGACTTTC	CATLGRGEAGANVLTF	.	TRBV21-1	TRBJ2-6	.
TGTGCCAGCAGCTTAGAAGGTCTTGAGACGACTGGAAACACCATATATTTT	CASSLEGLETTGNTIYF	.	TRBV11-3	TRBJ1-3	.
TGTGCCAGCAGCTTGTGGACAGGGGGCACCAATCAGCCCCAGCATTTT	CASSLWTGGTNQPQHF	few	TRBV5-8	TRBJ1-5	TRBD1
TGTGCCTGGAGCCCCCAGGGAAATCAGCCCCAGCATTTT	CAWSPQGNQPQHF	.	TRBV30	TRBJ1-5	.
TGTGCCAGCAGTTACACCGGGGCGCGGAATGAAAAACTGTTTTTT	CASSYTGARNEKLFF	.	TRBV6-5	TRBJ1-4	.
TGTGCCAGCAGGTCCCCGGGACAGGGCATTCAGCCCCAGCATTTT	CASRSPGQGIQPQHF	.	TRBV6-6	TRBJ1-5	TRBD1
TGTGCCAGCAGCGTAGGGGACAGGGGGCTAGTTTTT	CASSVGDRGLVF	.	TRBV9	TRBJ2-2	TRBD1
TGCGCCAGCAGCCAAGGGGGCGGGAGGATTTCCGGGGAGCTGTTTTTT	CASSQGGGRISGELFF	.	TRBV4-3	TRBJ2-2	TRBD2
TGCGCCAGCAGCTTGGAGAGGGTGGAAAATGGAGCTTTCTTT	CASSLERVENGAFF	.	TRBV5-1	TRBJ1-1	.
TGTGCCAGCAGCTTAGCGGAGTCTAGCGGTTACACAGATACGCAGTATTTT	CASSLAESSGYTDTQYF	.	TRBV7-8	TRBJ2-3	TRBD2
TGTGCCAGCACTCTAGGTGAGGGCACTGAAGCTTTCTTT	CASTLGEGTEAFF	.	TRBV2	TRBJ1-1	.